Below, 30 T cell receptor beta chains from the same sample are listed, as sequenced in a study of graft-versus-host responses after intestinal transplantation. These receptors' antigens are unknown. Method: immunoSEQ multiplex PCR; TCRdb's copy keeps in-frame clones and lacks some. Seen here are 55,000 to 80,000 clones, approximately 91% observed once, and the top ten hold about 1.7%. This material consisted of unstimulated CD8+ T cells sorted from spleen or lymph node cells, taken before transplant. These receptors were collected from a human donor who was the organ donor for an intestinal transplant.

V and J are TRBV10-2 and TRBJ1-1; D is perhaps TRBD1 (5 bases). The CDR3 runs 14 residues. Germline CDR1 is WSHSY and CDR2 is SAAADI. Trimming took off 8 bases at V and 6 bases at J, with 19 bases between the two ends. The CDR3 DNA reads TGCGCCAGCCGCGAACAGGCCCCTAGGGCTGAAGCTTTCTTT. Encoded protein: CASREQAPRAEAFF.

The gene calls are TRBV13 and TRBJ2-4, with 9 positions matching TRBD2. V lost 5 bases to trimming and J lost 2 bases; unmatched junction nucleotides: 10. CDR1 and CDR2 from the germline V gene are PRHDT and FYEKMQ (reference sequence). The CDR3 is 17 residues long. In nucleotides, the CDR3 is TGTGCCAGCAGCCCCTACGGGACTAGCCTGTCCAAAAACATTCAGTACTTC. Amino acid sequence: CASSPYGTSLSKNIQYF.

V gene TRBV27 combines with J gene TRBJ2-6, with 9 bases aligning to TRBD1. Germline CDR1 is MNHEY and CDR2 is SMNVEV (reference sequence). The ends lost 6 bases at V and 0 bases at J; junction bases unmatched: 6. The CDR3 is made up of 17 amino acids. The CDR3 region is CASRGDREISGANVLTF. The CDR3 DNA reads TGTGCCAGCAGGGGGGACAGGGAAATCTCTGGGGCCAACGTCCTGACTTTC.

The J gene is TRBJ1-1, the V gene TRBV5-1, with 7 bases aligning to TRBD1. This CDR3 contains 11 residues. Germline CDR1 reads SGHRS; CDR2 reads YFSETQ. The J segment lost 4 bases and the V segment lost 8 bases, leaving 2 bases of the junction unmatched. CDR3 in amino acids: CASQGGTEAFF. The DNA of the CDR3 is TGCGCCAGTCAGGGGGGCACTGAAGCTTTCTTT. Full variable domain (rest looked up from reference TRBV5-1 and TRBJ1-1): KAGVTQTPRYLIKTRGQQVTLSCSPISGHRSVSWYQQTPGQGLQFLFEYFSETQRNKGNFPGRFSGRQFSNSRSEMNVSTLELGDSALYLCASQGGTEAFFGQGTRLTVV.

The CDR3 nucleotides are TGTGCCAGCAGAATTACTCGGGTCAATACCTACGAGCAGTACTTC. Residues: CASRITRVNTYEQYF. J is TRBJ2-5 and V is TRBV27; D is unclear. The J call may be faulty, since TRBJ2-7 better matches the DNA end. The CDR3 loop spans 15 amino acids. CDR1 is MNHEY and CDR2 is SMNVEV in the germline V gene (reference sequence).

The chain carries TRBV6-1 and TRBJ2-3, with D maybe TRBD2 (5 bases). CDR1 is MNHNS, CDR2 SASEGT, per germline. Trimming removed 5 bases at V and 0 bases at J, with 12 bases between. The CDR3 runs 15 residues. CDR3 sequence: CASSQPRTSTDTQYF. The CDR3 DNA reads TGTGCCAGCAGTCAGCCGAGGACTAGCACAGATACGCAGTATTTT.

This clone was seen more than once but under ten times. This chain joins TRBV7-2 and TRBJ2-7; 9 nucleotides match TRBD1. Germline V gene lookup returns CDR1 SGHTA and CDR2 FQGNSA. V lost 2 bases to trimming and J lost 2 bases; unmatched junction nucleotides: 4. The CDR3 has 15 amino acids. The CDR3 loop is CASSLWDRDTYEQYF. The DNA of the CDR3 is TGTGCCAGCAGCTTATGGGACAGGGACACCTACGAGCAGTACTTC.

The J gene is TRBJ2-1, the V gene TRBV9, with 7 bases that match TRBD2. CDR1 SGDLS and CDR2 YYNGEE come from the germline V gene. V dropped 2 bases and J dropped 9; count of bases not matched to a gene: 2. This CDR3 has 12 amino acids. CDR3 sequence: CASSVPGGEQFF. The CDR3 DNA sequence: TGTGCCAGCAGCGTCCCGGGGGGTGAGCAGTTCTTC.

This chain links TRBV19 with TRBJ1-5; D remains unclear. The CDR3 runs 16 residues. V was trimmed by 4 bases and J by 0 bases, leaving 13 bases between them. The germline V gene has CDR1 LNHDA and CDR2 SQIVND (reference sequence). CDR3 in amino acids: CASSRYREISNQPQHF. DNA of the CDR3: TGTGCCAGTAGTAGGTACCGGGAAATTAGCAATCAGCCCCAGCATTTT.

The gene calls are TRBV28 and TRBJ1-1; tentative D call: TRBD1 (5 bases). V was cut by 2 bases and J by 1 base, with 17 bases left in between. The germline V gene encodes CDR1 MDHEN and CDR2 SYDVKM. CDR3 length: 17 amino acids. CDR3 protein: CASSLSPWGVGNTEAFF. The CDR3 coding sequence is TGTGCCAGCAGTTTAAGTCCCTGGGGGGTGGGGAACACTGAAGCTTTCTTT.

The chain recombines TRBV9 with TRBJ2-4; weak D call: TRBD1 (6 bases). Trimming removed 0 bases from V and 0 bases from J, with 22 bases in between. This CDR3 region has 20 residues. The germline V gene has CDR1 SGDLS and CDR2 YYNGEE. This chain's CDR3 is CASSVDTFQGRLLAKNIQYF. CDR3 sequence (DNA): TGTGCCAGCAGCGTAGATACGTTCCAGGGGCGATTGCTAGCCAAAAACATTCAGTACTTC.

Concerning this clone itself: The same CDR3 can be traced to other DNA sequences in this sample. The chain carries TRBV9 and TRBJ2-5, with a possible D match to TRBD1 (5 bases). Germline assignment: CDR1 SGDLS and CDR2 YYNGEE. The V and J ends lost 8 bases and 0 bases respectively, with 11 bases between them. The CDR3 contains 13 residues. CDR3 amino acids: CASSMTDQETQYF. Here the CDR3 DNA reads TGTGCCAGTAGCATGACAGACCAAGAGACCCAGTACTTC.

DNA for the CDR3: TGTGCCAGCAGTGCTTACCCCCCCTATAGCTTGTCCTACGAGCAGTACTTC. Translation gives CASSAYPPYSLSYEQYF. The rearrangement joins TRBV28 to TRBJ2-5; D unresolved. The tail of the sequence fits TRBJ2-7 better, so the J call may be wrong. The CDR3 is 17 amino acids. In germline, CDR1 is MDHEN, CDR2 SYDVKM.

The V call is TRBV28, the J call TRBJ2-3, with 13 positions matching TRBD2. V gave up 4 bases and J gave up 2 bases; unmatched junction bases: 12. CDR1 and CDR2 (germline): MDHEN, SYDVKM. The CDR3 consists of 19 residues. The CDR3 region has the DNA TGTGCCAGCAGTTCACCCAACCCGGGACTAGCGGGGTTCACAGATACGCAGTATTTT. Protein sequence: CASSSPNPGLAGFTDTQYF.

The chain links TRBV25-1 to TRBJ2-2; 8 bases fit TRBD1. Germline-derived CDR1 and CDR2 are MGHDK and SYGVNS. J was trimmed by 4 bases and V by 1 base; bases with no gene match: 5. There are 16 residues in the CDR3. The CDR3 nucleotides are TGTGCCAGCAGTGAATTCAGGGGGCAGGGCACCGGGGAGCTGTTTTTT. As protein: CASSEFRGQGTGELFF.

The chain links TRBV28 to TRBJ1-3; TRBD1 matches at 7 bases. The CDR3 has 15 residues. Germline CDR1 is MDHEN and CDR2 is SYDVKM. J was trimmed by 2 bases and V by 5 bases; bases with no gene match: 6. This chain's CDR3 is CASSDGTVTGNTIYF. The CDR3 coding sequence is TGTGCCAGCAGTGACGGGACAGTTACTGGAAACACCATATATTTT.

The chain is built from TRBV11-2 and TRBJ2-1; D gene ambiguous. Looked up from germline, CDR1 is SGHAT and CDR2 is FQNNGV. This CDR3 has 13 amino acids. Deletions cut 3 bases from V and 5 bases from J, with 8 bases between. DNA of the CDR3: TGTGCCAGCAGCTTGGAACAGCACAATGAGCAGTTCTTC. Its protein product is CASSLEQHNEQFF.

The rearrangement joins TRBV7-6 to TRBJ2-3; D remains unclear. Trimming cost V 1 base and J 6 bases, with 8 bases left between them. CDR3 length equals 13 residues. Germline CDR1 and CDR2: SGHVS and FNYEAQ. The CDR3 loop reads CASSLGSVDTQYF. As DNA, the CDR3 is TGTGCCAGCAGCTTAGGAAGCGTGGATACGCAGTATTTT. Drawing the rest from reference TRBV7-6 and TRBJ2-3, the complete variable domain is GAGVSQSPRYKVTKRGQDVALRCDPISGHVSLYWYRQALGQGPEFLTYFNYEAQQDKSGLPNDRFSAERPEGSISTLTIQRTEQRDSAMYRCASSLGSVDTQYFGPGTRLTVL.

This chain uses TRBV28 with TRBJ1-2; 7 bases agree with TRBD1. Trimming took 5 bases from V and 8 from J; bases not matched to a gene: 11. This CDR3 has 14 amino acids. From germline, CDR1 is MDHEN and CDR2 SYDVKM. For the CDR3, the DNA is TGTGCCAGCAGTCCACTCACAGGGGATAGAGGCTACACCTTC. Encoded protein: CASSPLTGDRGYTF.

This chain connects TRBV4-1 to TRBJ1-5; D remains ambiguous. The CDR3 has 15 residues. With 4 bases removed from V and 7 bases from J, the gap between germline ends came to 17 bases. CDR1 is MGHRA and CDR2 is YSYEKL in the germline V gene. The CDR3 bases are TGCGCCAGCAGCCCCCGGGAGGGTTCTCGGCAGCCCCAGCATTTT. The encoded protein is CASSPREGSRQPQHF.

The chain is built from TRBV9 and TRBJ2-7; 9 bases fit TRBD1. This CDR3 contains 15 residues. Germline lookup yields CDR1 SGDLS and CDR2 YYNGEE. V dropped 4 bases and J dropped 1; count of bases not matched to a gene: 6. In nucleotides, the CDR3 is TGTGCCAGCAGCCTAACAGGGGGCTCTTCCTACGAGCAGTACTTC. It encodes CASSLTGGSSYEQYF. Full variable domain (missing parts from reference TRBV9 and TRBJ2-7): DSGVTQTPKHLITATGQRVTLRCSPRSGDLSVYWYQQSLDQGLQFLIQYYNGEERAKGNILERFSAQQFPDLHSELNLSSLELGDSALYFCASSLTGGSSYEQYFGPGTRLTVT.

The V and J genes are TRBV15 and TRBJ2-1; 10 bases are shared with TRBD2. CDR1 is LNHNV, CDR2 YYDKDF, per germline (reference sequence). The V segment lost 0 bases and the J segment 7 bases; nucleotides outside the gene matches: 6. This CDR3 comprises 16 residues. CDR3: CATSRERTSGPNEQFF. The CDR3 nucleotides are TGTGCCACCAGCAGAGAGAGGACTAGCGGTCCTAATGAGCAGTTCTTC.

The rearrangement links TRBV11-2 to TRBJ2-2, with TRBD1 matching over 7 bases. CDR3 length equals 19 residues. V lost 4 bases and J lost 4; bases outside the gene matches: 18. From germline, CDR1 is SGHAT and CDR2 FQNNGV. The CDR3 loop is CASSSYPTGTDHGTGELFF. As DNA, the CDR3 is TGTGCCAGCAGCTCCTACCCTACTGGGACAGACCATGGCACCGGGGAGCTGTTTTTT. The full variable domain, in which reference TRBV11-2 and TRBJ2-2 provide the parts outside the CDR3, is EAGVAQSPRYKIIEKRQSVAFWCNPISGHATLYWYQQILGQGPKLLIQFQNNGVVDDSQLPKDRFSAERLKGVDSTLKIQPAKLEDSAVYLCASSSYPTGTDHGTGELFFGEGSRLTVL.

The DNA for the CDR3 is TGTGCCACCAGCAGAGGCAGGGGCCAAGAGACCCAGTACTTC. Its protein product is CATSRGRGQETQYF. The chain joins TRBV15 to TRBJ2-5; D is possibly TRBD1 (6 bases). Trimming removed 1 base at V and 1 base at J, with 7 bases between. Germline V gene data show CDR1 as LNHNV and CDR2 as YYDKDF (reference sequence). This CDR3 contains 14 residues.

The chain combines TRBV5-1 with TRBJ1-1, with D perhaps matching TRBD1 (6 bases). Germline loops: CDR1 SGHRS, CDR2 YFSETQ. Trimming removed 0 bases at V and 0 bases at J, with 9 bases between. This CDR3 has 15 amino acids. CDR3 region: CASSLATGLNTEAFF. CDR3 sequence (DNA): TGCGCCAGCAGCTTGGCCACAGGGCTGAACACTGAAGCTTTCTTT.

The chain has TRBV28 and TRBJ2-1, with D hard to call. The V end lost 4 bases, the J end lost 1 base, and 8 bases lay between the germline ends. Per the germline V gene, CDR1 is MDHEN and CDR2 is SYDVKM. This CDR3 is built from 14 residues. The DNA for the CDR3 is TGTGCCAGCAGTTCCCTCCGTTCCTACAATGAGCAGTTCTTC. It specifies CASSSLRSYNEQFF.

The genes are TRBV28 and TRBJ1-2, with TRBD1 matching over 12 bases. The CDR3 has 16 amino acids. The germline V gene has CDR1 MDHEN and CDR2 SYDVKM. Trimming at V came to 4 bases and at J to 1 base, leaving 4 bases not matched to a gene. CDR3 coding DNA: TGTGCCAGCAGTTGGGGACAGGGGGCCATTAACTATGGCTACACCTTC. This gives the protein CASSWGQGAINYGYTF.

This chain links TRBV19 with TRBJ1-5, with D tentatively TRBD1 (6 bases). Germline-derived CDR1 and CDR2 are LNHDA and SQIVND (reference sequence). The CDR3 sequence is 16 residues long. V shed 2 bases and J shed 1 base, with 12 bases lying between them. DNA of the CDR3: TGTGCCAGTAGTATATCGGGGGGCAGGAGCAATCAGCCCCAGCATTTT. Translating gives CASSISGGRSNQPQHF.

CDR3 sequence: CASSRDNRGEQYF. The CDR3 nucleotides read TGTGCCAGCAGTCGGGACAACCGGGGCGAGCAGTACTTC. J is TRBJ2-7 and V is TRBV6-5; maybe TRBD1 (6 bases). The CDR3 is 13 amino acids. The ends were cut back, 5 bases at V and 6 bases at J, with 14 bases in the middle. The germline gives CDR1 MNHEY, CDR2 SVGAGI.

The chain carries TRBV7-9 and TRBJ1-2; D gene uncertain. This CDR3 comprises 12 residues. Between the trimmed V and J ends, which lost 4 bases and 14 bases, there was a span of 17 bases. Germline CDR1 reads SEHNR; CDR2 reads FQNEAQ (reference sequence). As DNA, the CDR3 is TGTGCCAGCAGCTCCGACACAGTGCCCGAAACCTTC. This translates into CASSSDTVPETF.